This TCR beta chain derives from a study of T cell repertoires in cytomegalovirus infection. Whole-study findings and limits: There were carriers of CMV plus the relevant HLA, and cumulative public TCR beta family frequency identified them.

CDR1 MGHRA and CDR2 YSYEKL come from the germline V gene. The length of the CDR3 is 17 residues. The V and J ends lost 7 bases and 1 base respectively, with 22 bases between them. This clonotype was detected only a few times. Its antigen remains unknown. TCRdb re-called the reads with MiXCR, one entry per CDR3 protein. The sample has around 530,000 distinct CDR3 sequences, around 27% seen once. This chain links TRBV4-1 with TRBJ1-2, with D perhaps matching TRBD1 (6 bases). This clonotype was obtained from a human donor in good health (CMV status not recorded). Some clones in this sample may be carry-over from other donors' samples. Input material: PBMCs. The CDR3 spells CASTPQTGLGVNYGYTF. CDR3 sequence (DNA): TGCGCCAGCACCCCCCAGACAGGCCTCGGAGTTAACTATGGCTACACCTTC.